These T cell receptor beta chains were read from a single sample in a study of T cells in localized non-small cell lung cancer. Sequenced by immunoSEQ multiplex PCR; TCRdb stores in-frame clones only, minus some. The sample consists of approximately 54,000 clones, about nine tenths of them appearing once. This specimen consisted of peripheral blood, obtained before any cancer treatment. Receptors were obtained from a woman between 35 and 70 years old with stage I lung adenocarcinoma. Both conserved end residues are part of each CDR3. Fields, in order: J gene, V gene, CDR3 protein.

j_gene: TRBJ2-3
v_gene: TRBV18
CDR3aa: CASSRWDTQYF

j_gene: TRBJ2-3
v_gene: TRBV4-3
CDR3aa: CASSQLGDTQYF

j_gene: TRBJ1-2
v_gene: TRBV30
CDR3aa: CAWSMTGSTGMGYTF

j_gene: TRBJ2-7
v_gene: TRBV9
CDR3aa: CASSVGGGRLVSHEQYF

j_gene: TRBJ1-2
v_gene: TRBV6-6
CDR3aa: CASSYSFLDNNYGYTF

j_gene: TRBJ1-1
v_gene: TRBV5-6
CDR3aa: CASRLAGTVEAFF

j_gene: TRBJ2-2
v_gene: TRBV21-1
CDR3aa: CASKWRLAGDTGELFF

j_gene: TRBJ1-4
v_gene: TRBV6-5
CDR3aa: CASSYSVDEKLFF

j_gene: TRBJ1-6
v_gene: TRBV30
CDR3aa: CAWKDSHNSPLHF

j_gene: TRBJ1-2
v_gene: TRBV6-5
CDR3aa: CASTGQGGNYGYTF

j_gene: TRBJ2-1
v_gene: TRBV7-2
CDR3aa: CASSPDRVQSEQFF

j_gene: TRBJ1-1
v_gene: TRBV5-6
CDR3aa: CASSLVGRNTEAFF

j_gene: TRBJ2-5
v_gene: TRBV7-7
CDR3aa: CASSLGGGSPQETQYF

j_gene: TRBJ2-5
v_gene: TRBV7-3
CDR3aa: CASSLTGGRETQYF

j_gene: TRBJ2-3
v_gene: TRBV6-5
CDR3aa: CASSTGTSRDTQYF

j_gene: TRBJ2-5
v_gene: TRBV7-9
CDR3aa: CASSRTNRGKETQYF

j_gene: TRBJ1-3
v_gene: TRBV7-8
CDR3aa: CASSANRGQSGNTIYF

j_gene: TRBJ2-6
v_gene: TRBV5-1
CDR3aa: CASSPNPGQSSGANVLTF

j_gene: TRBJ2-7
v_gene: TRBV18
CDR3aa: CASSSTTEIPAEYF

j_gene: TRBJ1-5
v_gene: TRBV19
CDR3aa: CASSDTGGRQPQHF

j_gene: TRBJ2-5
v_gene: TRBV5-6
CDR3aa: CASSALLAGGETQYF

j_gene: TRBJ1-4
v_gene: TRBV14
CDR3aa: CASSQGNRVGEKLFF

j_gene: TRBJ2-7
v_gene: TRBV18
CDR3aa: CASSPRQPPVVYEQYF

j_gene: TRBJ2-3
v_gene: TRBV9
CDR3aa: CASSVRNSGTDTQYF

j_gene: TRBJ2-2
v_gene: TRBV12-5
CDR3aa: CASGLQANTGELFF

j_gene: TRBJ2-1
v_gene: TRBV7-2
CDR3aa: CASSVSGGASNEQFF